A single sample gave rise to the 18 T cell receptor beta chains below, sequenced in a study of shared clonotypes between healthy human individuals. Data came from immunoSEQ multiplex PCR; TCRdb stores just in-frame clones and leaves some out. The sample includes around 2,000,000 clones, about 95% seen only once; the top ten take approximately 1.2%. Naive CD8 isolation took CD45RO-negative cells positively selected for CCR7 and excluded terminally differentiated effector memory CD45RA+ cells. What was sequenced was naive CD8+ T cells sorted from blood. The source of these receptors is a man aged 18 to 30 in good health.

Details on this clone: Additional DNA sequences in this sample encode the identical CDR3. CDR3 sequence (DNA): TGTGCCAGCAGCGTCGGGGAGACTGAAGCTTTCTTT. Its translation is CASSVGETEAFF. This chain connects TRBV9 to TRBJ1-1; the D is unclear. The CDR3 is 12 amino acids. The germline CDR1 and CDR2 sequences are SGDLS and YYNGEE. V lost 2 bases and J lost 5, with 7 bases in between.

CDR3 protein: CASSPQGSQETQYF. The CDR3 bases are TGCGCCAGCAGTCCACAGGGGTCACAAGAGACCCAGTACTTC. The chain employs TRBV4-3 and TRBJ2-5; 7 nucleotides agree with TRBD1. Per the germline V gene, CDR1 is LGHNA and CDR2 is YSLEER. V gave up 6 bases and J gave up 2 bases; unmatched junction bases: 6. This CDR3 region has 14 residues.

This sequence joins TRBV5-1 and TRBJ1-2; D is possibly TRBD1 (5 bases). Per germline, CDR1 SGHRS and CDR2 YFSETQ. This CDR3 is 15 amino acids long. Trimming removed 4 bases from V and 3 bases from J, with 16 bases in between. The CDR3 region has the DNA TGCGCCAGCAGCCCGGGGGGGATTAGAGACTATGGCTACACCTTC. Protein: CASSPGGIRDYGYTF.

The chain has TRBV9 and TRBJ2-7, with 9 bases aligning to TRBD2. This CDR3 is 16 amino acids long. Germline V gene data show CDR1 as SGDLS and CDR2 as YYNGEE. The V gene end was trimmed by 0 bases and the J gene end by 4 bases; junction bases not matched to a gene: 8. CDR3 amino acids: CASSVGERGVSYEQYF. In nucleotides, the CDR3 is TGTGCCAGCAGCGTAGGCGAGCGGGGGGTTTCGTACGAGCAGTACTTC.

V gene TRBV5-1 combines with J gene TRBJ2-1; TRBD1 matches at 8 bases. Germline V gene lookup returns CDR1 SGHRS and CDR2 YFSETQ. The J segment lost 7 bases and the V segment lost 2 bases, leaving 5 bases of the junction unmatched. The CDR3 loop spans 14 amino acids. The CDR3 is CASSFAGGLNEQFF. The CDR3 nucleotides read TGCGCCAGCAGCTTTGCAGGGGGCTTGAATGAGCAGTTCTTC.

The chain couples TRBV10-3 to TRBJ2-7; 9 nucleotides match TRBD1. The ends lost 0 bases at V and 0 bases at J; junction bases unmatched: 9. CDR3 size: 18 residues. Germline CDR1 and CDR2: ENHRY and SYGVKD. This CDR3 reads CAISESPGQGLLSYEQYF. The CDR3 nucleotides are TGTGCCATCAGTGAGTCTCCGGGACAGGGACTCCTCTCCTACGAGCAGTACTTC.

This chain joins TRBV6-5 and TRBJ2-7, with D unclear. The CDR3 length is 14 residues. Germline CDR1 is MNHEY and CDR2 is SVGAGI. Trimming took off 4 bases at V and 2 bases at J, with 12 bases between the two ends. The CDR3 loop reads CASSFGPIPYEQYF. In nucleotides, the CDR3 is TGTGCCAGCAGTTTTGGGCCAATCCCCTACGAGCAGTACTTC.

A remark on this clone: One end of the junction does not line up with germline, which may come from a read error. Other DNA variants within this sample encode the same CDR3. The gene calls are TRBV11-3 and TRBJ2-2; D might be TRBD1 (6 bases). This CDR3 has 13 residues. The V gene's germline CDR1 is SGHNT and CDR2 YENEEA. CDR3 residues: CASSLGGTGELFF. In DNA form, the CDR3 reads TGTGCCAGCAGTTTAGGGGGAACCGGGGAGCTGTTTTTT.

A remark on this clone: Compared with germline, one end of the junction differs, possibly owing to a read error. This chain uses TRBV20-1 with TRBJ2-7, with D hard to call. CDR3 length: 11 amino acids. Germline CDR1 is DFQATT and CDR2 is SNEGSKA (reference sequence). CDR3 sequence reads: CSASSEAERYF. In DNA, the CDR3 is TGCAGTGCTAGCAGTGAGGCCGAGCGGTACTTC.

The rearrangement uses TRBV6-1 and TRBJ2-2, with D tentatively TRBD1 or TRBD2 (5 bases each). Per germline, CDR1 MNHNS and CDR2 SASEGT. Trimming removed 3 bases from V and 6 bases from J, with 17 bases in between. The CDR3 spans 16 residues. The CDR3, as DNA: TGTGCCAGCAGTGAGTGGTGGCAGGGAGATGCCGGGGAGCTGTTTTTT. Protein sequence: CASSEWWQGDAGELFF.

The chain joins TRBV10-3 to TRBJ2-7; maybe TRBD1 (6 bases). Looked up from germline, CDR1 is ENHRY and CDR2 is SYGVKD. CDR3 length: 13 amino acids. V gave up 11 bases and J gave up 1 base, with 15 bases separating them. Here the CDR3 reads CAAQDRASYEQYF. DNA of the CDR3: TGTGCCGCGCAGGACAGAGCGTCCTACGAGCAGTACTTC.

The V and J genes are TRBV19 and TRBJ2-2; D remains unclear. The germline V gene encodes CDR1 LNHDA and CDR2 SQIVND (reference sequence). The ends were cut back, 9 bases at V and 3 bases at J, with 14 bases in the middle. There are 14 residues in the CDR3. This CDR3 is CASADIGYTGELFF. Written as DNA, the CDR3 is TGTGCCAGCGCCGATATAGGTTACACCGGGGAGCTGTTTTTT.

V gene TRBV7-9 combines with J gene TRBJ2-1; weak D call: TRBD1 (6 bases). Per germline, CDR1 SEHNR and CDR2 FQNEAQ (reference sequence). Trimming took 4 bases from V and 9 from J, leaving 10 bases between them. This CDR3 is 12 amino acids long. The chain's CDR3 is CASSSLGAEQFF. In DNA form, the CDR3 reads TGTGCCAGCAGCTCGCTGGGGGCTGAGCAGTTCTTC.

As regards this clone: Distinct nucleotide sequences in the sample also encode this CDR3. The CDR3 bases are TGCGCCAGCAGTGAGGGAGGGGAAGCTTTCTTT. Amino acids: CASSEGGEAFF. The chain is built from TRBV10-1 and TRBJ1-1; D gene ambiguous. The V gene's germline CDR1 is WNHNN and CDR2 SYGVQD (reference sequence). Trimming took off 2 bases at V and 8 bases at J, with 6 bases between the two ends. The CDR3 length is 11 residues.

Turning to this clone: Other DNA sequences within the sample encode an identical CDR3. The chain joins TRBV27 to TRBJ2-7; D is ambiguous. Germline assignment: CDR1 MNHEY and CDR2 SMNVEV (reference sequence). The CDR3 consists of 13 residues. Trimming removed 6 bases at V and 2 bases at J, with 11 bases between. CDR3 sequence: CASSPGGTYEQYF. CDR3 nucleotides: TGTGCCAGCAGCCCGGGCGGAACCTACGAGCAGTACTTC.

This clone has a handful of counts. The chain uses TRBV4-1 and TRBJ1-1; no definite D call. The CDR3 loop spans 15 amino acids. Deletions cut 0 bases from V and 6 bases from J, with 14 bases between. Per germline, CDR1 MGHRA and CDR2 YSYEKL. Written as DNA, the CDR3 is TGCGCCAGCAGCCAAGATGTTGATGTTGGGGCTGAAGCTTTCTTT. It specifies CASSQDVDVGAEAFF.

The chain links TRBV2 to TRBJ2-7; a weak D match, TRBD1 (5 bases). V dropped 8 bases and J dropped 0 bases, with 14 bases sitting between them. CDR3 length: 14 amino acids. Germline lookup yields CDR1 SNHLY and CDR2 FYNNEI. CDR3 sequence: CASYGQGYSYEQYF. The CDR3 DNA is TGTGCCAGCTATGGGCAGGGATACTCCTACGAGCAGTACTTC.

The chain employs TRBV27 and TRBJ2-1, with D unresolved. CDR1 is MNHEY, CDR2 SMNVEV, per germline (reference sequence). The CDR3 consists of 13 residues. Trimming took 6 bases from V and 7 from J, leaving 13 bases between them. CDR3 in DNA: TGTGCCAGCAGGGCTAGGAGTAGGAATGAGCAGTTCTTC. Protein: CASRARSRNEQFF.